This T cell receptor (beta chain) was captured in a study of a mutant IDH1 vaccine in newly diagnosed glioma. Study overall: Earlier therapy was either radiotherapy, temozolomide, or both, and most got both.

Losses at the gene ends were 1 base for V and 7 bases for J; bases not matched to a gene: 11. From germline, CDR1 is MGHRA and CDR2 YSYEKL. The length of the CDR3 is 16 residues. Using immunoSEQ multiplex PCR, the repertoire was profiled, and TCRdb retains in-frame clones only, with some absent. The sample records under 80,000 clones, 80% to 90% being singletons. Documented time point: baseline, week 1 (first vaccination visit). The treatment is: pre-vaccination baseline after standard-of-care therapy. V and J are TRBV4-1 and TRBJ1-2, with TRBD1 matching over 8 bases. The sequence came from a man aged 30 to 45 with glioma. Sequenced here: PBMCs, sampled from a glioma patient treated with radiotherapy, temozolomide or both. The CDR3 protein is CASSQAGGRARLGYTF. DNA for the CDR3: TGCGCCAGCAGCCAAGCAGGGGGCAGGGCTCGCCTTGGCTACACCTTC.